One and the same sample provided the 27 T cell receptor beta chains below, sequenced in a study of T cell repertoires in cytomegalovirus infection. Antigens of these TCRs are unknown. TCRdb re-analysed the reads in MiXCR, keeping a single row per CDR3 protein. The sample includes tens of thousands of distinct CDR3 sequences, more than 20% of them seen just once. The specimen was PBMCs, sequenced either directly or after in vitro stimulation (not recorded which). The receptors derive from a human donor in good health (CMV status not recorded). Some clones in this sample may be carry-over from other donors' samples.

This clonotype was observed a few times. This CDR3 reads CASKASGANVLTF. Written as DNA, the CDR3 is TGCGCCTCCAAGGCCTCTGGGGCCAACGTCCTGACTTTC. V and J are TRBV10-2 and TRBJ2-6; D uncertain. The CDR3 totals 13 residues. V was trimmed by 11 bases and J by 0 bases, leaving 8 bases between them. Germline CDR1 is WSHSY and CDR2 is SAAADI.

The chain is built from TRBV7-8 and TRBJ2-5; 11 nucleotides align to TRBD1. Germline-derived CDR1 and CDR2 are SGHVS and FQNEAQ. After removal of 4 bases from V and 5 bases from J, the junction contained 3 bases not matched to a gene. The CDR3 covers 14 residues. CDR3 nucleotides: TGTGCCAGCAGCTACCGGGACAGGGGGGAGACCCAGTACTTC. Translation: CASSYRDRGETQYF.

The chain recombines TRBV6-1 with TRBJ2-7; the match to TRBD1 covers 7 bases. This CDR3 comprises 14 residues. V was clipped by 6 bases and J by 3 bases; unmatched bases: 8. CDR1 and CDR2 from the germline V gene are MNHNS and SASEGT. Written as DNA, the CDR3 is TGTGCCAGCAGGCTAGACAGGGACAACTACGAGCAGTACTTC. It is translated as CASRLDRDNYEQYF.

This clonotype occurred a few times. The rearrangement uses TRBV7-8 and TRBJ2-5, with D possibly being TRBD2 (5 bases). The CDR3 loop spans 14 amino acids. The V gene's germline CDR1 is SGHVS and CDR2 FQNEAQ. V was trimmed by 5 bases and J by 2 bases, leaving 12 bases between them. CDR3 sequence: CASSPLDLQETQYF. CDR3 DNA: TGTGCCAGCAGCCCCTTGGACTTACAAGAGACCCAGTACTTC. The entire variable domain, with the rest obtained from reference TRBV7-8 and TRBJ2-5, is as follows: GAGVSQSPRYKVAKRGQDVALRCDPISGHVSLFWYQQALGQGPEFLTYFQNEAQLDKSGLPSDRFFAERPEGSVSTLKIQRTQQEDSAVYLCASSPLDLQETQYFGPGTRLLVL.

The J gene is TRBJ1-2, the V gene TRBV12-5; D is unclear. Looked up from germline, CDR1 is LGHNT and CDR2 is FRNRAP. The V end was cut by 5 bases, the J end by 6 bases, with 7 bases between. The CDR3 spans 11 residues. CDR3 sequence: CASGTTHGYTF. The CDR3 nucleotides read TGTGCTAGTGGTACGACCCATGGCTACACCTTC.

This clonotype was observed a handful of times. The chain uses TRBV19 and TRBJ2-1; TRBD2 is a possible D gene (6 bases). V was pared by 3 bases and J by 4 bases, with 13 bases between. The CDR3 totals 15 residues. Germline CDR1 LNHDA, CDR2 SQIVND (reference sequence). CDR3 sequence (DNA): TGTGCCAGTAGTATGCGGGACCGAAAATACAATGAGCAGTTCTTC. It yields the protein CASSMRDRKYNEQFF.

This chain joins TRBV20-1 and TRBJ2-3; D remains unclear. Germline CDR1 DFQATT, CDR2 SNEGSKA (reference sequence). The CDR3 spans 13 residues. V was shortened by 3 bases and J by 0 bases, with 7 bases between the two germline ends. CDR3 residues: CSARFPSTDTQYF. DNA of the CDR3: TGCAGTGCTAGGTTCCCTAGCACAGATACGCAGTATTTT.

This clonotype was seen many times. The rearrangement uses TRBV12-3 or TRBV12-4 and TRBJ2-1; D might be TRBD2 (5 bases). Trimming took 6 bases from V and 9 from J, leaving 21 bases between them. The CDR3 consists of 15 residues. CDR3 nucleotide sequence: TGTGCCAGCAGCCCACGGGATGCGTCCTCCGGTGAGCAGTTCTTC. Its translation is CASSPRDASSGEQFF.

The chain has TRBV4-1 and TRBJ1-3, with no clear D. The V gene's germline CDR1 is MGHRA and CDR2 YSYEKL. The CDR3 sequence is 15 residues long. V lost 3 bases, J lost 0 bases, and 9 bases lay in between. CDR3 protein: CASSHPSSSGNTIYF. The CDR3 bases are TGCGCCAGCAGCCACCCTAGCAGCTCTGGAAACACCATATATTTT.

This sequence joins TRBV15 and TRBJ1-5, with D perhaps TRBD1 (6 bases). The CDR3 sequence is 19 residues long. CDR1 LNHNV and CDR2 YYDKDF come from the germline V gene (reference sequence). V lost 4 bases, J lost 0 bases, and 22 bases lay in between. CDR3 protein: CATSISGVEGIYSNQPQHF. The CDR3 region has the DNA TGTGCCACCAGCATTTCAGGGGTCGAGGGGATATATAGCAATCAGCCCCAGCATTTT.

This clonotype has at least ten counts. V usage is TRBV11-2 and J usage is TRBJ2-1; TRBD2 matches 7 bases. This CDR3 region has 16 residues. Germline CDR1 is SGHAT and CDR2 is FQNNGV. J lost 3 bases, V lost 4 bases, and 9 bases had no gene match. CDR3 residues: CASSSIPGLNYNEQFF. The CDR3 nucleotides are TGTGCCAGCAGCTCCATCCCGGGACTAAACTACAATGAGCAGTTCTTC.

A note on this clonotype: One junction end does not reproduce the germline sequence, and a read error may be involved. The gene calls are TRBV7-9 and TRBJ2-2, with a weak D call TRBD2 (5 bases). The CDR3 runs to 15 residues. Germline V gene lookup returns CDR1 SEHNR and CDR2 FQNEAQ (reference sequence). CDR3 residues: CASTPRAAFTGELIF. The CDR3 nucleotides read TGTGCCAGCACCCCAAGGGCGGCTTTCACCGGGGAGCTGATTTTT. Combining the CDR3 with reference TRBV7-9 and TRBJ2-2 gives the whole variable domain DTGVSQNPRHKITKRGQNVTFRCDPISEHNRLYWYRQTLGQGPEFLTYFQNEAQLEKSRLLSDRFSAERPKGSFSTLEIQRTEQGDSAMYLCASTPRAAFTGELIFGEGSRLTVL.

The chain links TRBV11-2 to TRBJ2-1; 13 nucleotides agree with TRBD2. Germline V gene data show CDR1 as SGHAT and CDR2 as FQNNGV. The CDR3 runs to 14 residues. V dropped 8 bases and J dropped 8; count of bases not matched to a gene: 6. DNA of the CDR3: TGTGCCAGCCGAAGACTAGCGGGGGGATATGAGCAGTTCTTC. It translates to CASRRLAGGYEQFF.

This clonotype has a handful of counts. The chain recombines TRBV7-9 with TRBJ2-3, with 9 bases identical to TRBD2. The germline CDR1 and CDR2 sequences are SEHNR and FQNEAQ (reference sequence). The CDR3 totals 16 residues. V lost 3 bases and J lost 6; bases outside the gene matches: 10. The CDR3 reads CASSFHPREGPDTQYF. The CDR3 nucleotides read TGTGCCAGCAGCTTTCATCCGCGGGAGGGCCCTGATACGCAGTATTTT. The full variable domain, with the rest looked up from reference TRBV7-9 and TRBJ2-3, is DTGVSQNPRHKITKRGQNVTFRCDPISEHNRLYWYRQTLGQGPEFLTYFQNEAQLEKSRLLSDRFSAERPKGSFSTLEIQRTEQGDSAMYLCASSFHPREGPDTQYFGPGTRLTVL.

In this sample, this clonotype turned up a few times. The gene calls are TRBV14 and TRBJ2-7; D is uncertain. V lost 1 base and J 0 bases, leaving 10 bases between the germline ends. The CDR3 extends over 15 amino acids. Germline V gene data show CDR1 as SGHDN and CDR2 as FVKESK. DNA of the CDR3: TGTGCCAGCAGCCAAGGACACGTACGCTCCTACGAGCAGTACTTC. This codes for CASSQGHVRSYEQYF.

CDR3 in amino acids: CASRVAGGGHEQYF. The CDR3, as DNA: TGTGCCAGCAGGGTGGCGGGAGGGGGCCACGAGCAGTACTTC. V gene TRBV28 combines with J gene TRBJ2-7; 9 positions match TRBD2. Germline CDR1 and CDR2: MDHEN and SYDVKM. The CDR3 length is 14 residues. V was pared by 6 bases and J by 5 bases, with 8 bases of the junction left unmatched. The variable domain in full, with the rest retrieved from reference TRBV28 and TRBJ2-7, is DVKVTQSSRYLVKRTGEKVFLECVQDMDHENMFWYRQDPGLGLRLIYFSYDVKMKEKGDIPEGYSVSREKKERFSLILESASTNQTSMYLCASRVAGGGHEQYFGPGTRLTVT.

As concerns this clonotype: A much larger clone lies a single base off, so this may be a read error. V usage is TRBV19 and J usage is TRBJ2-7; D remains ambiguous. The V and J ends lost 2 bases and 1 base respectively, with 12 bases between them. The germline V gene encodes CDR1 LNHDA and CDR2 SQIVND (reference sequence). This CDR3 spans 15 amino acids. In DNA form, the CDR3 reads TGTGCCAGTAGTATATCTCCGGGCCCTTCCTACGAGCAGTACTTC. This gives the protein CASSISPGPSYEQYF.

This clonotype was recorded at least ten times. The CDR3 loop reads CASSPRTGGAFF. For the CDR3, the DNA is TGTGCCAGCAGCCCCCGGACAGGGGGCGCTTTCTTT. The chain recombines TRBV7-2 with TRBJ1-1, with 11 bases fitting TRBD1. Trimming cost V 5 bases and J 11 bases; bases outside gene matches: 4. CDR3 length equals 12 residues. Germline V gene lookup returns CDR1 SGHTA and CDR2 FQGNSA.

This clonotype was detected ten times or more. V is TRBV6-2 or TRBV6-3 and J is TRBJ1-2; D remains ambiguous. With 3 bases removed from V and 3 bases from J, the gap between germline ends came to 5 bases. CDR1 is MNHEY and CDR2 is SVGEGT in the germline V gene. The CDR3 runs 12 residues. CDR3 coding DNA: TGTGCCAGCAGTTATTGGGACTATGGCTACACCTTC. As protein: CASSYWDYGYTF.

This chain uses TRBV24-1 with TRBJ2-5; D is possibly TRBD1 (6 bases). Germline V lookup: CDR1 KGHDR, CDR2 SFDVKD. This CDR3 spans 14 amino acids. V was pared by 4 bases and J by 2 bases, with 10 bases between. CDR3 nucleotide sequence: TGTGCCACCAGTGACTGGACAGAGCAAGAGACCCAGTACTTC. Protein sequence: CATSDWTEQETQYF.

DNA for the CDR3: TGTGCCAGCAGCCTTCTCACTAGCGGGACTAGCACAGATACGCAGTATTTT. It encodes CASSLLTSGTSTDTQYF. V and J are TRBV3-1 and TRBJ2-3; 10 positions match TRBD2. This CDR3 is built from 17 residues. Germline assignment: CDR1 LGHDT and CDR2 YNNKEL (reference sequence). Unmatched junction bases numbered 7, after V lost 4 bases and J lost 0 bases.

The chain has TRBV19 and TRBJ1-5; TRBD1 agrees at 7 bases. The germline V gene has CDR1 LNHDA and CDR2 SQIVND (reference sequence). The CDR3 length is 14 residues. V gave up 2 bases and J gave up 6 bases; unmatched junction bases: 4. The CDR3, as DNA: TGTGCCAGTAGTATACACAGGGGCGGTCAGCCCCAGCATTTT. Amino acids: CASSIHRGGQPQHF.

This clonotype occurred a few times. The gene calls are TRBV6-2 or TRBV6-3 and TRBJ2-5; 10 bases agree with TRBD1. Trimming at V came to 6 bases and at J to 3 bases, leaving 4 bases not matched to a gene. The germline CDR1 and CDR2 sequences are MNHEY and SVGEGT. There are 14 residues in the CDR3. The CDR3 sequence: CASRWGQGKETQYF. In DNA, the CDR3 is TGTGCCAGCAGGTGGGGACAGGGGAAAGAGACCCAGTACTTC.

The chain couples TRBV29-1 to TRBJ1-2; no firm D call. This CDR3 is built from 13 residues. Trimming removed 6 bases at V and 7 bases at J, with 18 bases between. The germline V gene has CDR1 SQVTM and CDR2 ANQGSEA. The CDR3 protein is CSVLPAGGLGYTF. As DNA, the CDR3 is TGCAGCGTCCTCCCGGCAGGCGGGCTTGGCTACACCTTC.

The table lists this clonotype with many counts. The chain has TRBV19 and TRBJ1-5, with D maybe TRBD1 (6 bases). V was clipped by 6 bases and J by 5 bases, with 17 bases between them. CDR3 size: 15 residues. In germline, CDR1 is LNHDA, CDR2 SQIVND (reference sequence). The CDR3 sequence is CASSGGQRRDQPQHF. The CDR3 nucleotides are TGTGCCAGTAGCGGAGGACAGCGGAGGGATCAGCCCCAGCATTTT.

This clonotype showed up many times. The genes are TRBV5-1 and TRBJ2-5; D assignment may be TRBD1 or TRBD2 (6 bases each). The V end was cut by 4 bases, the J end by 5 bases, with 15 bases between. Germline V gene data show CDR1 as SGHRS and CDR2 as YFSETQ. The CDR3 runs 14 residues. CDR3 nucleotide sequence: TGCGCCAGCAGCGGAGGGGGTTGGGGCGAGACCCAGTACTTC. It yields the protein CASSGGGWGETQYF.

This chain links TRBV6-6 with TRBJ2-7; 7 bases are a match to TRBD2. This CDR3 has 13 residues. J lost 8 bases, V lost 5 bases, and 9 bases had no gene match. Germline assignment: CDR1 MNHNY and CDR2 SVGAGI (reference sequence). The CDR3 sequence: CASSSGEGLKQYF. The CDR3 DNA reads TGTGCCAGCAGTAGCGGGGAAGGGCTAAAGCAGTACTTC.